What follows are 7 T cell receptor beta chains derived from one specimen sequenced in a study of blood T cell repertoires in COVID-19. Data came from immunoSEQ multiplex PCR; TCRdb stores just in-frame clones and leaves some out. The repertoire has a few hundred thousand clones, around 84% of them found once; the top ten carry about 5%. The sample comprised PBMCs or T cells enriched from blood (not recorded which). The source of these receptors is a man aged 35-49 years who had been exposed to COVID-19.

This sequence joins TRBV5-1 and TRBJ2-1; a weak D match, TRBD2 (6 bases). The CDR3 has 11 amino acids. Trimming shortened V by 0 bases and J by 12 bases, and 7 bases separated the two germline ends. Germline CDR1 is SGHRS and CDR2 is YFSETQ. CDR3 bases: TGCGCCAGCAGCTTGGATAGCGGGCAGTTCTTC. The encoded protein is CASSLDSGQFF.

The CDR3 here is CASSVVGQTYEQYF. Here the CDR3 DNA reads TGTGCCAGCAGCGTAGTTGGGCAGACCTACGAGCAGTACTTC. The gene calls are TRBV9 and TRBJ2-7; D ambiguous. The CDR3 is made up of 14 amino acids. V lost 0 bases, J lost 2 bases, and 9 bases lay in between. Looked up from germline, CDR1 is SGDLS and CDR2 is YYNGEE.

The chain joins TRBV3-1 (or the pseudogene TRBV3-2) to TRBJ1-4; 9 nucleotides align to TRBD1. Germline CDR1 reads LGHDT; CDR2 reads YNNKEL (reference sequence). V lost 2 bases and J lost 5; bases outside the gene matches: 3. The CDR3 contains 15 residues. CDR3 nucleotides: TGTGCCAGCAGCCAAATCGGACAGGGGAATGAAAAACTGTTTTTT. As protein: CASSQIGQGNEKLFF.

The chain carries TRBV5-6 and TRBJ2-7; D is unclear. Between the trimmed V and J ends, which lost 4 bases and 3 bases, there was a span of 8 bases. The CDR3 is 12 amino acids. Germline-derived CDR1 and CDR2 are SGHDT and YYEEEE. The DNA of the CDR3 is TGTGCCAGCAGCCTCCCAGGCTACGAGCAGTACTTC. Translated: CASSLPGYEQYF.

This clone was detected a few times. The chain links TRBV7-8 to TRBJ2-4, with D tentatively TRBD2 (5 bases). The V gene lost 4 bases and the J gene lost 1 base, with 11 bases spanning the gap. The CDR3 totals 15 residues. CDR1 and CDR2 from the germline V gene are SGHVS and FQNEAQ. The CDR3 sequence: CASSSGVGAKNIQYF. The CDR3 coding sequence is TGTGCCAGCAGCTCCGGGGTGGGGGCCAAAAACATTCAGTACTTC.

The gene calls are TRBV6-5 and TRBJ2-1; 8 bases line up with TRBD1. V lost 7 bases and J lost 4; bases outside the gene matches: 3. Germline CDR1 and CDR2: MNHEY and SVGAGI. This CDR3 region has 13 residues. CDR3 residues: CASMDRAYNEQFF. CDR3 bases: TGTGCCAGCATGGACAGGGCATACAATGAGCAGTTCTTC.

The V call is TRBV30, the J call TRBJ2-7, with a tentative D call TRBD1 (5 bases). V lost 0 bases to trimming and J lost 2 bases, with 17 bases between them. Germline V lookup: CDR1 GTSNPN, CDR2 SVGIG (reference sequence). This CDR3 has 16 residues. DNA for the CDR3: TGTGCCTGGAGTGTAATGGGGCTAACCAGGACCTACGAGCAGTACTTC. Translation gives CAWSVMGLTRTYEQYF.